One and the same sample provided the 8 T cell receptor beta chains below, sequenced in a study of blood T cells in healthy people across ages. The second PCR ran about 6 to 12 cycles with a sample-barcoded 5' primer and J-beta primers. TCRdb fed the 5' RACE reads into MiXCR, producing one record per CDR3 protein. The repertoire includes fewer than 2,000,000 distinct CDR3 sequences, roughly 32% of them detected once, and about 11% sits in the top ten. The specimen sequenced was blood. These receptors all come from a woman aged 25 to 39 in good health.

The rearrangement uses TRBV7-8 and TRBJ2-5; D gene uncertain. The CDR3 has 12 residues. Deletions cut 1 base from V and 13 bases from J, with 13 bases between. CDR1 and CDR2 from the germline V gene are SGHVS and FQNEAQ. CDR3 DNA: TGTGCCAGCAGCTTAGGGGCAGGTCCTACGTACTTC. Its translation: CASSLGAGPTYF.

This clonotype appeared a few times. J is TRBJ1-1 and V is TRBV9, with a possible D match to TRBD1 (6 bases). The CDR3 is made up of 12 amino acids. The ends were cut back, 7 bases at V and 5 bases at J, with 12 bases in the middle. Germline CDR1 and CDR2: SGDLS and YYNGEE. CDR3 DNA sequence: TGTGCCAGCTCAGGGGCGGGGACTGAAGCTTTCTTT. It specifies CASSGAGTEAFF.

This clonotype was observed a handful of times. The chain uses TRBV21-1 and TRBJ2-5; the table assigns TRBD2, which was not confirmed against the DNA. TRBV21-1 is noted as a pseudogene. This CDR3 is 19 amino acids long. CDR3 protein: CASAQTESGSTPHQETQYF. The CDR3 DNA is TGTGCCAGCGCGCAGACAGAAAGCGGGTCCACACCCCACCAAGAGACCCAGTACTTC.

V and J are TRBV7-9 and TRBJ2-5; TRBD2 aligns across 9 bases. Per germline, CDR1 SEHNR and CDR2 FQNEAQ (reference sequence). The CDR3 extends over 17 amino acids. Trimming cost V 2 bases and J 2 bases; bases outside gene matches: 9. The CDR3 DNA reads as TGTGCCAGCAGCTTATTAGCGGGGGTTGCATTTCAAGAGACCCAGTACTTC. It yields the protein CASSLLAGVAFQETQYF. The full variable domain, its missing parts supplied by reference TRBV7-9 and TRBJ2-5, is DTGVSQNPRHKITKRGQNVTFRCDPISEHNRLYWYRQTLGQGPEFLTYFQNEAQLEKSRLLSDRFSAERPKGSFSTLEIQRTEQGDSAMYLCASSLLAGVAFQETQYFGPGTRLLVL.

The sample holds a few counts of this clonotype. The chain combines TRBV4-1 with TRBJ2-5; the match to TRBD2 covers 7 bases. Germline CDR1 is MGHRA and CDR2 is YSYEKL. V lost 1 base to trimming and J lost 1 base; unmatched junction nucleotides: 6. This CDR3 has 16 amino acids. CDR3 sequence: CASSQGLGGSQETQYF. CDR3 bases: TGCGCCAGCAGCCAAGGCTTGGGGGGGTCCCAAGAGACCCAGTACTTC.

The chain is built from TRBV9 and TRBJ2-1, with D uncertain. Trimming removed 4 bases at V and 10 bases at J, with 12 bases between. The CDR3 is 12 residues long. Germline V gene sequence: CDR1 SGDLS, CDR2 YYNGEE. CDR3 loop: CASSPRSREQFF. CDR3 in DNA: TGTGCCAGCAGCCCACGTAGCAGAGAGCAGTTCTTC.

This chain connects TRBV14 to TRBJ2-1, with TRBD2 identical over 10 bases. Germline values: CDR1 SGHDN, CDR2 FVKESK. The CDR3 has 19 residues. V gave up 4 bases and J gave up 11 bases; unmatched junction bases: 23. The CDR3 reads CASSPGQEVIELAGSKQFF. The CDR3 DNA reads TGTGCCAGCAGCCCGGGACAGGAGGTTATTGAACTAGCGGGATCTAAGCAGTTCTTC.

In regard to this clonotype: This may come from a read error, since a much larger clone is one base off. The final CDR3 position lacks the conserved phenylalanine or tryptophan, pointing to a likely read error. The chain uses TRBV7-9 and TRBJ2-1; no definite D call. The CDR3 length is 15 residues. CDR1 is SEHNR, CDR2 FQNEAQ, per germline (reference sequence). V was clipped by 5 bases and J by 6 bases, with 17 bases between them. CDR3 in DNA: TGTGCCAGCAGCCGTATAGAATGGAAGACCAATGAGCAGTTCTGC. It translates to CASSRIEWKTNEQFC.